In this sample, the clone carrying this TCR beta chain turned up a few times. The antigen is undetermined. The germline V gene has CDR1 SEHNR and CDR2 FQNEAQ (reference sequence). The CDR3 runs to 15 residues. The V segment lost 1 base and the J segment 4 bases; nucleotides outside the gene matches: 4. The authors obtained over 95% purity in all sorted populations. This record belongs to a study of beta chain features in type 1 diabetes. Study-level findings and limits: Patients with Type 1 diabetes showed moderately but significantly shorter TCRB CDR3s in all four CD4+ subsets.

The whole isolated RNA underwent reverse transcription, so sequencing captured expressed TCRB transcripts. Some clones are missing from TCRdb's copy, which holds only in-frame ones; the method was immunoSEQ multiplex PCR. The data hold some 350,000 clones, with around 10% observed a single time. Specimen: central memory CD4+ T cells from blood. The rearrangement joins TRBV7-9 to TRBJ1-5, with 7 positions matching TRBD1. The receptor was isolated from a man aged 25-45 years with type 1 diabetes. Here the CDR3 DNA reads TGTGCCAGCAGCTTAGAAGGGGGCTTTAATCAGCCCCAGCATTTT. It yields the protein CASSLEGGFNQPQHF. Using reference TRBV7-9 and TRBJ1-5 for the parts outside the CDR3, the full variable domain is DTGVSQNPRHKITKRGQNVTFRCDPISEHNRLYWYRQTLGQGPEFLTYFQNEAQLEKSRLLSDRFSAERPKGSFSTLEIQRTEQGDSAMYLCASSLEGGFNQPQHFGDGTRLSIL.